This T cell receptor beta chain was profiled in a study of T cell responses to AZD1222 COVID-19 vaccine (dated by TCRdb to the early 2020s). Context from the whole study: TCR sequencing covered roughly 230 trial participants: roughly 200 given two doses of AZD1222 and 26 given two doses of MenACWY control vaccine. Trial participants were enrolled by age into 18-55, 56-69 and 70-plus year subgroups, with roughly 160, 29 and 62 TCR-sequenced participants respectively. The study at large found these results: Participants were mostly white British and included more females than males, and it was suggested by the authors that clonal diversity may have been underestimated. Nearly half of unique spike-specific TCRs reportedly recognized epitopes outside regions mutated in the B.1.351 and B.1.1.7 variants. The 56-69-year group was small, and its depth increase did not reach significance, likely because of low power. Only six AZD1222 recipients were SARS-CoV-2 seropositive at baseline, limiting conclusions about previously exposed vaccinees. CD4 TCRs associated with the vaccine covered the entire spike protein, and the dominant responses were in regions 160-218 and 743-854. After two AZD1222 doses, both the breadth and the depth of spike-specific TCRs were significantly higher than at day 0 and than in MenACWY recipients. Because no day 14 peak-response samples were available, the repertoires could be characterized only after the peak T cell response.

Its CDR3 holds 15 amino acids, cysteine through phenylalanine. The CDR3 DNA has 45 bases and is translated from base 1. Per the germline V gene (reference sequence), SGHNT is the CDR1 and YYREEE is the CDR2. Cut back by 4 bases and 0 bases, the V and J ends lie 11 bases apart. The CDR3 regions of human TCRbeta chains were analyzed by immunosequencing. The study's own analysis went as follows. Repertoire TCRs were checked for matches against a reference library of SARS-CoV-2-specific TCRs that had been generated using the MIRA antigen-specificity platform. Breadth was defined as the fraction of unique TCRs that were SARS-CoV-2-associated. Depth was defined as the fraction of total T cells that were SARS-CoV-2-associated. Using the MIRA data, every spike-specific TCR was mapped to the spike region that the TCR reacted to and assigned to either a CD4 or a CD8 class. Log10-transformed breadth and depth values were compared by one-way ANOVA with Sidak's multiple comparisons tests. The immuneACCESS repertoire file appears here via TCRdb, limited to in-frame rearrangements. These files lack a portion of the clones; in checked studies, under half of the deficit traces to unresolved V genes, and the cause of the others is not known. The DNA was the basis for D and trimming; V, J and clone size are from that table. For this sample the table gives approximately 130,000 clones, of which around 89% were detected only once. Of the sample, 11% is held by the ten largest clones.

Worth noting for this clone: The target of this receptor is not known. The record has no base qualities; no much larger clone is one base away.

The sample's time point label is to be understood as: baseline before first vaccination. The intended sense of this specimen's treatment or condition label: meningococcal conjugate vaccine given as trial control. The vaccinee samples were drawn from two UK trials, COV001 and COV002, one of which was a single-blind randomized controlled phase 2/3 trial testing AZD1222 (ChAdOx1 nCoV-19) in healthy adults. For TCRbeta chain sequencing, PBMC samples were collected from trial participants at day 0 and at day 28 after the second dose. This receptor chain uses TRBV5-4 and TRBJ2-1; the best D guess is TRBD2, with 5 bases matching. Sequenced here: peripheral blood, sampled on day 0 of MenACWY control vaccination. The clonotype originates from an adult in good health. CDR3 protein: CASSPVGSSYNEQFF. The DNA sequence reads TGTGCCAGCAGCCCTGTGGGGAGCTCCTACAATGAGCAGTTCTTC.